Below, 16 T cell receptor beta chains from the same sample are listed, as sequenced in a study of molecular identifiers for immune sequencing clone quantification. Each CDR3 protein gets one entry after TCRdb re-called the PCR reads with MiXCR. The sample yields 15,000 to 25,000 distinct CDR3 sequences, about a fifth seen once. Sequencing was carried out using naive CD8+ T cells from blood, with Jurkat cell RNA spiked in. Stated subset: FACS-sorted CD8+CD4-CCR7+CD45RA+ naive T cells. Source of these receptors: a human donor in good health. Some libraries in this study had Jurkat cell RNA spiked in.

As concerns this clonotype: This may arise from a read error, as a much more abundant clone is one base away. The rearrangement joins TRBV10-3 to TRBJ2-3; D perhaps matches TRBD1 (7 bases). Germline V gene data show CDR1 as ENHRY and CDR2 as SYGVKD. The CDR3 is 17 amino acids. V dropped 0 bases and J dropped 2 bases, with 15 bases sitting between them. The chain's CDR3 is CAISESQGGQITDTQYF. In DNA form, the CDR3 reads TGTGCCATCAGTGAGTCGCAGGGGGGACAGATCACAGATACGCAGTATTTT.

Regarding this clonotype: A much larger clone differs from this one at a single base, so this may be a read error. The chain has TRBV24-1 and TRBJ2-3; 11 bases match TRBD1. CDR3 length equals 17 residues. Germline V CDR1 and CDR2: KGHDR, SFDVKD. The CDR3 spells CATSDPPGTGGVDTRYF. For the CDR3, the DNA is TGTGCCACCAGTGACCCGCCCGGGACAGGGGGTGTAGATACGCGGTATTTT.

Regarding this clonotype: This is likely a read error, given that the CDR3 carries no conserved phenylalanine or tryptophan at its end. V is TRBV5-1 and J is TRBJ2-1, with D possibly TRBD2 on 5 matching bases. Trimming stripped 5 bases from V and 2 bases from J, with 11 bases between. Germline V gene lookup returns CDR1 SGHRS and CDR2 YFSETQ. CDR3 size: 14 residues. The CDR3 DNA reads TGCGCCAGCAGTCGGAGGTCCCCCTACAATGAGCAGTTCTAC. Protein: CASSRRSPYNEQFY.

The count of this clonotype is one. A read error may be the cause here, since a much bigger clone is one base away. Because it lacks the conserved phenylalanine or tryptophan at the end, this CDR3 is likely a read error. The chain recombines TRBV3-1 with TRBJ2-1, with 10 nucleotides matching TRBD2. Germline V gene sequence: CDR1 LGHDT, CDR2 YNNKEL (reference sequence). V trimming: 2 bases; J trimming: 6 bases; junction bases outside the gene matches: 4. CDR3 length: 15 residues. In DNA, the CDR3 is TGTGCCAGCAGCCAAAGCCTAGCGGGAGCCAATGAGCAGTTCCTC. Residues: CASSQSLAGANEQFL.

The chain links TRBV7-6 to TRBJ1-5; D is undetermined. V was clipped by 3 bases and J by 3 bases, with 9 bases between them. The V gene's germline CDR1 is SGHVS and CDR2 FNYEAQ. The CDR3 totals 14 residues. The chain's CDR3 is CASSFGGFNQPQHF. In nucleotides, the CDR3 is TGTGCCAGCAGCTTTGGAGGGTTCAATCAGCCCCAGCATTTT.

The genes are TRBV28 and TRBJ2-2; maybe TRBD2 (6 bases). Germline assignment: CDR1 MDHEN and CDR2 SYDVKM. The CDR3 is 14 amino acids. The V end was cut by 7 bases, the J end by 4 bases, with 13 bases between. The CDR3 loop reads CASIGGAGTGELFF. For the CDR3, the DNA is TGTGCCAGCATAGGCGGGGCCGGCACCGGGGAGCTGTTTTTT.

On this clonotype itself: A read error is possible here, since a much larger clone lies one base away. Here the CDR3 reads CASSPSPSGTYEQYF. For the CDR3, the DNA is TGTGCCAGCAGCCCATCCCCTAGCGGGACCTACGAGCAGTACTTC. The chain uses TRBV7-2 and TRBJ2-7; TRBD2 agrees at 9 bases. The V gene end was trimmed by 5 bases and the J gene end by 2 bases; junction bases not matched to a gene: 7. CDR3 size: 15 residues. From germline, CDR1 is SGHTA and CDR2 FQGNSA.

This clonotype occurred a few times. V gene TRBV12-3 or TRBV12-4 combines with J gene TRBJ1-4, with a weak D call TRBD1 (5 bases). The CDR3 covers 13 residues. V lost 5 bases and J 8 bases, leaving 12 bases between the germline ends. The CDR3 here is CASSPWAGEKLFF. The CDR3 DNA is TGTGCCAGCAGTCCTTGGGCAGGGGAAAAACTGTTTTTT.

This CDR3 reads CSANGLAVDEQFF. CDR3 DNA sequence: TGCAGTGCTAACGGACTAGCGGTTGATGAGCAGTTCTTC. V is TRBV20-1 and J is TRBJ2-1; 10 bases match TRBD2. CDR3 size: 13 residues. Germline lookup yields CDR1 DFQATT and CDR2 SNEGSKA (reference sequence). V was pared by 4 bases and J by 8 bases, with 5 bases of the junction left unmatched.

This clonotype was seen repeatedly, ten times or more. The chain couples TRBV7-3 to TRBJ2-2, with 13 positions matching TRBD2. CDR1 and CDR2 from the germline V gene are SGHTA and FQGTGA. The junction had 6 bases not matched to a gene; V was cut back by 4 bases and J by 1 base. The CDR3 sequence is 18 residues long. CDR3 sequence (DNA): TGTGCCAGCAGCTCCTCCGGGACTAGCGGGAAGAACACCGGGGAGCTGTTTTTT. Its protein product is CASSSSGTSGKNTGELFF.

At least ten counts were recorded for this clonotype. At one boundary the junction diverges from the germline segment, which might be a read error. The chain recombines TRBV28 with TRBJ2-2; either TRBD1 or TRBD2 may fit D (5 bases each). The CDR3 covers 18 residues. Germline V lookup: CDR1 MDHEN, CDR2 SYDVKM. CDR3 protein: CASSLRLSRSGNAGELFF. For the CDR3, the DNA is TGTGCCAGCAGTTTGAGACTATCCCGATCAGGGAACGCCGGGGAGCTGTTTTTT.

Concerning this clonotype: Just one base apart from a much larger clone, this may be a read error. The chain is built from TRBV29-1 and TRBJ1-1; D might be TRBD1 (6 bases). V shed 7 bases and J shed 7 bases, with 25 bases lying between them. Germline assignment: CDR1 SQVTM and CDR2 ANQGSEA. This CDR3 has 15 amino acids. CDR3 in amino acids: CSAVTRTARLREAFF. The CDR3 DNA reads TGCAGCGCAGTTACAAGGACAGCTAGGCTCCGTGAAGCTTTCTTT. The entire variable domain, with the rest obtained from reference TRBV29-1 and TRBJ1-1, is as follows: SAVISQKPSRDICQRGTSLTIQCQVDSQVTMMFWYRQQPGQSLTLIATANQGSEATYESGFVIDKFPISRPNLTFSTLTVSNMSPEDSSIYLCSAVTRTARLREAFFGQGTRLTVV.

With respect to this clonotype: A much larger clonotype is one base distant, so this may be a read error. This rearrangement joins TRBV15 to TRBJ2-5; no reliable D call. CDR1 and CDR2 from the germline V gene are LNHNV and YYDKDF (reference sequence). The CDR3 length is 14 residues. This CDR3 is CATSTLNDQEAQYF. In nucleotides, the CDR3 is TGTGCCACCAGCACCCTAAACGATCAAGAGGCCCAGTACTTC.

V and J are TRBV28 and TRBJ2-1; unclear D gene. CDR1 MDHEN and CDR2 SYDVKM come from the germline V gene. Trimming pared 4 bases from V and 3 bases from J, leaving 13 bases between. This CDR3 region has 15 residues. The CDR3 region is CASSSYSQGYNEQFF. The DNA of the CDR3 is TGTGCCAGCAGTTCTTACTCACAAGGCTACAATGAGCAGTTCTTC.

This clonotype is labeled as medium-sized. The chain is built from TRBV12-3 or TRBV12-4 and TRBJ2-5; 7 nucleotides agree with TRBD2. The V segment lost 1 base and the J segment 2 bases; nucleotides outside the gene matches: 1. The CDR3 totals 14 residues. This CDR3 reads CASSLGLAQETQYF. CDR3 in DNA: TGTGCCAGCAGTTTAGGACTAGCTCAAGAGACCCAGTACTTC.

The CDR3 here is CASSIRVGGAGELFF. CDR3 bases: TGTGCCAGTAGTATAAGAGTGGGAGGAGCCGGGGAGCTGTTTTTT. V usage is TRBV19 and J usage is TRBJ2-2; TRBD2 might be the D (6 bases). V was trimmed by 2 bases and J by 6 bases, leaving 13 bases between them. CDR3 length: 15 amino acids. The germline V gene has CDR1 LNHDA and CDR2 SQIVND (reference sequence). Full variable domain (rest looked up from reference TRBV19 and TRBJ2-2): DGGITQSPKYLFRKEGQNVTLSCEQNLNHDAMYWYRQDPGQGLRLIYYSQIVNDFQKGDIAEGYSVSREKKESFPLTVTSAQKNPTAFYLCASSIRVGGAGELFFGEGSRLTVL.